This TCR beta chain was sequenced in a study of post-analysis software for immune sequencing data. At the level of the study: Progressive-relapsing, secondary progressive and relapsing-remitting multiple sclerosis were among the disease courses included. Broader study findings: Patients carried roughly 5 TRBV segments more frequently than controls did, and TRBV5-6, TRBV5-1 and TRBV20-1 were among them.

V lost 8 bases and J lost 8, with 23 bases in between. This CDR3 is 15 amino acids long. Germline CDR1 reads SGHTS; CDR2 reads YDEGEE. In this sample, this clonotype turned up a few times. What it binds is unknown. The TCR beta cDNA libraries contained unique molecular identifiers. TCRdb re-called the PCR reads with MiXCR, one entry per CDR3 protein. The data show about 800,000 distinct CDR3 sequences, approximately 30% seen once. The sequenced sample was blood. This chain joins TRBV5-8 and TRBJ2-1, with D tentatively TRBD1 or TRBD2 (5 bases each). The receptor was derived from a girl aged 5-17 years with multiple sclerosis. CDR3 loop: CASPPRGRLRDEQFF. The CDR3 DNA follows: TGTGCCAGTCCCCCTCGGGGACGCCTCCGGGATGAGCAGTTCTTC. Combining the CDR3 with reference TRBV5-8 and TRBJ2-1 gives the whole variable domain EAGVTQSPTHLIKTRGQQATLRCSPISGHTSVYWYQQALGLGLQFLLWYDEGEERNRGNFPPRFSGRQFPNYSSELNVNALELEDSALYLCASPPRGRLRDEQFFGPGTRLTVL.